This passage covers 24 T cell receptor beta chains from one sample sequenced in a study of cytotoxic CD8 clonotypes in ibrutinib-treated CLL. Assay used: immunoSEQ multiplex PCR; TCRdb lists only in-frame clones, some missing. The table records about 200,000 clones, 65% to 80% of them present only once. The specimen comprised PBMCs, sampled after 12 months of ibrutinib treatment. These receptor sequences come from a human donor with chronic lymphocytic leukemia.

This clone was seen once. This sequence joins TRBV4-1 and TRBJ1-1; TRBD1 matches at 9 bases. V gave up 2 bases and J gave up 1 base; unmatched junction bases: 8. The CDR3 extends over 17 amino acids. Germline CDR1 reads MGHRA; CDR2 reads YSYEKL. CDR3 sequence: CASSQRGTGMRNTEAFF. CDR3 DNA: TGCGCCAGCAGCCAACGCGGGACAGGGATGCGGAACACTGAAGCTTTCTTT.

Only a few counts were recorded for this clone. The J gene is TRBJ1-6, the V gene TRBV2; TRBD1 matches 7 bases. Germline V lookup: CDR1 SNHLY, CDR2 FYNNEI. The CDR3 is 14 residues long. The trim removed 7 bases at V and 6 bases at J, leaving 6 bases unmatched. The DNA for the CDR3 is TGTGCCAGCACCCCTAGACAGGGTAATTCACCCCTCCACTTT. It encodes CASTPRQGNSPLHF.

This clone was detected ten times or more. This chain joins TRBV4-1 and TRBJ1-2; D ambiguous. This CDR3 is 13 amino acids long. From germline, CDR1 is MGHRA and CDR2 YSYEKL. Trimming cost V 1 base and J 8 bases, with 11 bases left between them. In nucleotides, the CDR3 is TGCGCCAGCAGCCAAGGAGGTTCCTGGGGCTACACCTTC. Encoded protein: CASSQGGSWGYTF.

This chain links TRBV6-5 with TRBJ1-1; D gene ambiguous. Trimming left V 4 bases short and J 1 base short, with 7 bases between. Germline-derived CDR1 and CDR2 are MNHEY and SVGAGI. The CDR3 is made up of 13 amino acids. CDR3 region: CASSFVWNTEAFF. The DNA of the CDR3 is TGTGCCAGCAGTTTCGTGTGGAACACTGAAGCTTTCTTT.

V gene TRBV27 combines with J gene TRBJ1-2; tentatively, D is TRBD1 (5 bases). Trimming removed 6 bases at V and 2 bases at J, with 13 bases between. CDR3 length: 14 amino acids. Germline-derived CDR1 and CDR2 are MNHEY and SMNVEV (reference sequence). The CDR3 DNA reads as TGTGCCAGCAGGCGCCTTGGGGGGAACTATGGCTACACCTTC. Amino acids: CASRRLGGNYGYTF.

The chain combines TRBV6-4 with TRBJ2-2; TRBD2 aligns across 14 bases. The V gene end was trimmed by 6 bases and the J gene end by 5 bases; junction bases not matched to a gene: 11. There are 18 residues in the CDR3. Germline values: CDR1 MRHNA, CDR2 SNTAGT. This CDR3 reads CASRNSGLAGVVTGELFF. Written as DNA, the CDR3 is TGTGCCAGCAGGAACTCGGGACTAGCGGGAGTAGTTACCGGGGAGCTGTTTTTT.

This clone was recorded a few times. The rearrangement uses TRBV29-1 and TRBJ1-1; D is undetermined. The germline gives CDR1 SQVTM, CDR2 ANQGSEA. This CDR3 contains 12 residues. The ends were cut back, 3 bases at V and 1 base at J, with 6 bases in the middle. Here the CDR3 reads CSVDRQNTEAFF. The CDR3 DNA sequence: TGCAGCGTTGACAGACAGAACACTGAAGCTTTCTTT.

This clone was observed a handful of times. The J gene is TRBJ2-3, the V gene TRBV5-1, with no clear D. Between the trimmed V and J ends, which lost 0 bases and 3 bases, there was a span of 8 bases. The CDR3 runs to 14 residues. Germline assignment: CDR1 SGHRS and CDR2 YFSETQ. The CDR3 sequence: CASSLDSPTDTQYF. The CDR3 bases are TGCGCCAGCAGCTTGGACTCCCCAACAGATACGCAGTATTTT.

The chain couples TRBV29-1 to TRBJ2-1; TRBD2 matches at 8 bases. The CDR3 sequence is 13 residues long. Germline assignment: CDR1 SQVTM and CDR2 ANQGSEA. V shed 8 bases and J 6 bases; nucleotides not matched to a gene: 9. The CDR3 spells CSMGRLAGNEQFF. Written as DNA, the CDR3 is TGCAGCATGGGGCGTCTAGCGGGCAATGAGCAGTTCTTC.

A word on this clone: At one end the junction does not follow the germline gene, possibly because of a read error. The CDR3 bases are TGTGCCAGCAGCCCGGGACTAGCGGGAATTTGGCTCTTC. Translation: CASSPGLAGIWLF. This sequence joins TRBV28 and TRBJ2-1; 13 bases fit TRBD2. The germline gives CDR1 MDHEN, CDR2 SYDVKM. The CDR3 contains 13 residues.

V gene TRBV9 combines with J gene TRBJ1-1, with TRBD1 as a possible D gene (5 bases). The CDR3 length is 15 residues. V was clipped by 0 bases and J by 4 bases, with 13 bases between them. Germline V gives CDR1 SGDLS, CDR2 YYNGEE. For the CDR3, the DNA is TGTGCCAGCAGCGTAGTTACAGGTGGTATCACTGAAGCTTTCTTT. This codes for CASSVVTGGITEAFF.

The chain joins TRBV7-6 to TRBJ1-1; 9 bases match TRBD1. V shed 5 bases and J 1 base; nucleotides not matched to a gene: 2. Per the germline V gene, CDR1 is SGHVS and CDR2 is FNYEAQ. CDR3 size: 14 residues. The CDR3 DNA sequence: TGTGCCAGCAGCCAACAGGGGGCGAACACTGAAGCTTTCTTT. Protein sequence: CASSQQGANTEAFF.

A word on this clone: A much larger clone lies a single base off, so this may be a read error. Additional DNA sequences in this sample encode the identical CDR3. The chain links TRBV15 to TRBJ1-2, with a tentative D call TRBD1 (5 bases). CDR1 and CDR2 (germline): LNHNV, YYDKDF (reference sequence). The V end lost 1 base, the J end lost 1 base, and 7 bases lay between the germline ends. This CDR3 comprises 14 residues. This CDR3 reads CATSRGDGNYGYTF. In nucleotides, the CDR3 is TGTGCCACCAGCAGAGGGGACGGTAACTATGGCTACACCTTC.

This clone was detected only once. The gene calls are TRBV6-5 and TRBJ1-2; the match to TRBD1 covers 9 bases. The CDR3 extends over 14 amino acids. CDR1 and CDR2 (germline): MNHEY, SVGAGI. With 7 bases clipped from V and 3 bases from J, the junction kept 6 bases outside the gene matches. CDR3 sequence reads: CASKHRGLDYGYTF. Written as DNA, the CDR3 is TGTGCCAGCAAACACAGGGGGCTGGACTATGGCTACACCTTC.

V and J are TRBV28 and TRBJ1-2, with D possibly TRBD1 on 5 matching bases. The CDR3 spans 13 residues. Trimming took off 8 bases at V and 2 bases at J, with 12 bases between the two ends. Germline V gives CDR1 MDHEN, CDR2 SYDVKM. CDR3 bases: TGTGCCAGCGTCCGGGGCGGGAACTATGGCTACACCTTC. This translates into CASVRGGNYGYTF.

This sequence joins TRBV6-6 and TRBJ1-1; no clear D gene. Trimming pared 5 bases from V and 3 bases from J, leaving 10 bases between. CDR3 length equals 13 residues. CDR1 MNHNY and CDR2 SVGAGI come from the germline V gene (reference sequence). The CDR3 DNA reads as TGTGCCAGCAGTAGGAGGGAGTACACTGAAGCTTTCTTT. Amino acids: CASSRREYTEAFF.

The J gene is TRBJ2-6, the V gene TRBV5-1; D call uncertain. This CDR3 has 17 residues. Germline V gives CDR1 SGHRS, CDR2 YFSETQ. V lost 5 bases to trimming and J lost 0 bases, with 15 bases between them. The CDR3 nucleotides are TGCGCCAGCAGTAAAGCAGGCCAACGCTCTGGGGCCAACGTCCTGACTTTC. This codes for CASSKAGQRSGANVLTF.

The CDR3 protein is CASRRGRLDTEAFF. CDR3 coding DNA: TGTGCCAGCAGAAGGGGGCGCCTAGACACTGAAGCTTTCTTT. The genes are TRBV9 and TRBJ1-1, with 7 positions matching TRBD1. V was pared by 5 bases and J by 3 bases, with 7 bases of the junction left unmatched. Germline CDR1 SGDLS, CDR2 YYNGEE. The CDR3 is 14 amino acids.

The genes are TRBV11-2 and TRBJ1-1, with 7 bases aligning to TRBD1. The V segment lost 1 base and the J segment 7 bases; nucleotides outside the gene matches: 6. CDR1 and CDR2 from the germline V gene are SGHAT and FQNNGV. CDR3 length: 14 residues. CDR3 sequence (DNA): TGTGCCAGCAGCTTAGCCTGGACAGGAGGTGAAGCTTTCTTT. Its translation: CASSLAWTGGEAFF.

This clone has only a few counts. The genes are TRBV9 and TRBJ2-3, with TRBD2 identical over 7 bases. The CDR3 contains 15 residues. With 4 bases clipped from V and 5 bases from J, the junction kept 10 bases outside the gene matches. The V gene's germline CDR1 is SGDLS and CDR2 YYNGEE. CDR3 residues: CASSIRSGGGDTQYF. The CDR3 nucleotides are TGTGCCAGCAGCATCAGATCGGGAGGAGGAGATACGCAGTATTTT. Supplemented by reference TRBV9 and TRBJ2-3, the full variable domain reads DSGVTQTPKHLITATGQRVTLRCSPRSGDLSVYWYQQSLDQGLQFLIQYYNGEERAKGNILERFSAQQFPDLHSELNLSSLELGDSALYFCASSIRSGGGDTQYFGPGTRLTVL.

This clone occurred once. V is TRBV10-3 and J is TRBJ1-2; D gene uncertain. The CDR3 consists of 16 residues. V lost 0 bases and J lost 4, with 15 bases in between. Germline CDR1 is ENHRY and CDR2 is SYGVKD. CDR3 protein: CAISESGPGSGYGYTF. CDR3 nucleotide sequence: TGTGCCATCAGTGAGTCGGGTCCGGGGTCCGGCTATGGCTACACCTTC.

V usage is TRBV5-6 and J usage is TRBJ1-5, with 8 bases lining up with TRBD1. The germline V gene has CDR1 SGHDT and CDR2 YYEEEE. The CDR3 has 15 amino acids. V lost 4 bases and J lost 2; bases outside the gene matches: 5. Here the CDR3 reads CASSLQGARNQPQHF. CDR3 DNA sequence: TGTGCCAGCAGCCTCCAGGGGGCGCGCAATCAGCCCCAGCATTTT.

This clone has only one observation. The chain links TRBV4-3 to TRBJ2-1; D tentatively reads TRBD1 or TRBD2 (6 bases each). This CDR3 contains 19 residues. Germline lookup yields CDR1 LGHNA and CDR2 YSLEER. V shed 2 bases and J shed 5 bases, with 25 bases lying between them. Written as DNA, the CDR3 is TGCGCCAGCAGCCAAAAAGGCCAGGGGACTTGGCGACTTCACAATGAGCAGTTCTTC. Protein: CASSQKGQGTWRLHNEQFF.

V is TRBV28 and J is TRBJ1-2, with 10 positions matching TRBD1. This CDR3 is 13 amino acids long. The J segment lost 7 bases and the V segment lost 6 bases, leaving 5 bases of the junction unmatched. Germline CDR1 and CDR2: MDHEN and SYDVKM. The CDR3 sequence is CASSRDRGSGYTF. The CDR3 nucleotides read TGTGCCAGCAGCAGGGACAGGGGAAGTGGCTACACCTTC.